Listed below are T cell receptor beta chains from one sample, sequenced in a study of blood T cell repertoires in COVID-19. Profiling relied on immunoSEQ multiplex PCR, and the TCRdb table lists in-frame clones only, not all of them. The sample includes around 210,000 clones, around 85% of them seen just once. Sequencing input: peripheral blood. The receptors derive from a man in his sixties with COVID-19, enrolled during active disease. Both conserved end residues are part of each CDR3. The D gene is left open where the match is weak.

j_call d_call v_call cdr3_aa cdr3_nt
TRBJ1-2 . TRBV9 CASSVGLSEGRYGYTF TGTGCCAGCAGCGTAGGTTTATCGGAGGGCCGCTATGGCTACACCTTC
TRBJ2-1 . TRBV27 CASSFGEEQFF TGTGCCAGCAGTTTTGGAGAGGAGCAGTTCTTC
TRBJ1-2 TRBD1 TRBV3-1/TRBV3-2 CASSQDLRGQGDGYTF TGTGCCAGCAGCCAAGATCTCCGGGGGCAGGGGGATGGCTACACCTTC
TRBJ2-7 . TRBV4-1 CASSQDAEEYEQYF TGCGCCAGCAGCCAAGATGCGGAGGAATACGAGCAGTACTTC
TRBJ1-2 . TRBV7-2 CASSLDRDYGYTF TGTGCCAGCAGCTTAGACAGGGACTATGGCTACACCTTC
TRBJ2-5 . TRBV5-1 CASSSRTGETQYF TGCGCCAGCAGCTCCCGGACGGGGGAGACCCAGTACTTC
TRBJ1-2 . TRBV7-9 CASTNNRQRFYGYTF TGTGCCAGCACCAACAACCGCCAGCGGTTCTATGGCTACACCTTC
TRBJ1-1 TRBD1 TRBV7-9 CASSPWTGGNTEAFF TGTGCCAGCAGCCCGTGGACAGGGGGGAACACTGAAGCTTTCTTT
TRBJ1-1 . TRBV12-3/TRBV12-4 CASSWGGNTEAFF TGTGCCAGCAGTTGGGGCGGGAACACTGAAGCTTTCTTT
TRBJ2-2 TRBD2 TRBV7-3 CASSLKLAGPQTGELFF TGTGCCAGCAGCTTAAAACTAGCGGGACCCCAAACCGGGGAGCTGTTTTTT
TRBJ2-1 . TRBV7-9 CASSLVAAYNEQFF TGTGCCAGCAGCTTGGTAGCGGCCTACAATGAGCAGTTCTTC
TRBJ2-1 TRBD2 TRBV28 CASSSPGLAGGEQFF TGTGCCAGCAGTTCGCCCGGACTGGCCGGGGGGGAGCAGTTCTTC